One and the same sample provided the 30 T cell receptor beta chains below, sequenced in a study of blood T cell repertoires in COVID-19. Only in-frame clones appear in the TCRdb table, and some are missing; sequencing was by immunoSEQ multiplex PCR. The sample records over 85,000 clones, more than 85% being singletons. Sample: peripheral blood. The receptor source for this set is a man aged 18 to 29 with acute or convalescent COVID-19.

This chain links TRBV4-1 with TRBJ2-7; the D gene is possibly TRBD2 (5 bases). V gave up 0 bases and J gave up 4 bases, with 16 bases separating them. This CDR3 comprises 16 residues. The germline V gene has CDR1 MGHRA and CDR2 YSYEKL. The CDR3 DNA sequence: TGCGCCAGCAGCCAAGATGTAGCCCAGCGGAGATACGAGCAGTACTTC. Amino acids: CASSQDVAQRRYEQYF.

The chain links TRBV14 to TRBJ2-3, with TRBD2 matching 9 bases. Germline values: CDR1 SGHDN, CDR2 FVKESK. V shed 4 bases and J 5 bases; nucleotides not matched to a gene: 10. CDR3 length: 16 residues. CDR3 DNA: TGTGCCAGCAGCCCGCTTGTAGCGGGAGCGAGAGATACGCAGTATTTT. Translated: CASSPLVAGARDTQYF.

This clone was picked up one time. This chain connects TRBV7-6 to TRBJ2-7, with TRBD1 identical over 12 bases. The CDR3 consists of 15 residues. V dropped 6 bases and J dropped 2; count of bases not matched to a gene: 5. CDR1 and CDR2 (germline): SGHVS, FNYEAQ. The DNA of the CDR3 is TGTGCCAGCAGTCAGGGACAGGGGGCCCCCTACGAGCAGTACTTC. Encoded protein: CASSQGQGAPYEQYF.

The chain uses TRBV7-2 and TRBJ2-7; 7 bases fit TRBD1. V lost 0 bases to trimming and J lost 3 bases; unmatched junction nucleotides: 2. This CDR3 contains 14 residues. CDR1 SGHTA and CDR2 FQGNSA come from the germline V gene. The CDR3 DNA follows: TGTGCCAGCAGCTTAGCGGGACAGATCTACGAGCAGTACTTC. Protein sequence: CASSLAGQIYEQYF.

The rearrangement joins TRBV18 to TRBJ1-3; 8 bases align to TRBD1. The CDR3 is made up of 19 amino acids. CDR1 KGHSH and CDR2 LQKENI come from the germline V gene. Trimming cost V 3 bases and J 0 bases; bases outside gene matches: 13. The CDR3 region has the DNA TGTGCCAGCTCACCTCTCTCTGCAGGGGGCCATATCTCTGGAAACACCATATATTTT. Protein sequence: CASSPLSAGGHISGNTIYF.

The rearrangement joins TRBV4-2 to TRBJ1-5, with D perhaps matching TRBD1 (6 bases). V lost 6 bases to trimming and J lost 5 bases, with 14 bases between them. Germline CDR1 and CDR2: LGHNA and YNFKEQ. The CDR3 is 14 amino acids. The CDR3 nucleotides read TGTGCCAGCAGAGAGACAGGATTGGATCAGCCCCAGCATTTT. Amino acid sequence: CASRETGLDQPQHF.

The table lists this clone with a few counts. The chain uses TRBV7-8 and TRBJ2-7; D perhaps matches TRBD2 (6 bases). Trimming removed 0 bases from V and 6 bases from J, with 9 bases in between. Germline V CDR1 and CDR2: SGHVS, FQNEAQ. CDR3 length equals 13 residues. CDR3 amino acids: CASSLAWEAEQYF. DNA of the CDR3: TGTGCCAGCAGCTTAGCGTGGGAGGCCGAGCAGTACTTC. The full variable domain, in which reference TRBV7-8 and TRBJ2-7 provide the parts outside the CDR3, is GAGVSQSPRYKVAKRGQDVALRCDPISGHVSLFWYQQALGQGPEFLTYFQNEAQLDKSGLPSDRFFAERPEGSVSTLKIQRTQQEDSAVYLCASSLAWEAEQYFGPGTRLTVT.

This chain joins TRBV2 and TRBJ2-3; 10 bases match TRBD2. This CDR3 region has 16 residues. Trimming removed 5 bases from V and 0 bases from J; junction bases left unmatched: 5. In germline, CDR1 is SNHLY, CDR2 FYNNEI. The CDR3 DNA is TGTGCCAGCAGTTCGGGACTAGCGTTTAGCACAGATACGCAGTATTTT. This sequence encodes CASSSGLAFSTDTQYF.

The chain carries TRBV6-5 and TRBJ1-5; 7 bases fit TRBD1. V was pared by 6 bases and J by 2 bases, with 7 bases of the junction left unmatched. The CDR3 spans 15 residues. CDR1 is MNHEY and CDR2 is SVGAGI in the germline V gene. The CDR3 DNA reads as TGTGCCAGCAGCAACACAGGGGTCGGCAATCAGCCCCAGCATTTT. This translates into CASSNTGVGNQPQHF.

V usage is TRBV27 and J usage is TRBJ1-1, with a possible D match to TRBD1 (5 bases). There are 14 residues in the CDR3. The V gene's germline CDR1 is MNHEY and CDR2 SMNVEV (reference sequence). The V end was cut by 4 bases, the J end by 5 bases, with 14 bases between. CDR3 residues: CASSWDSSGTEAFF. The CDR3 nucleotides are TGTGCCAGCAGTTGGGACTCCTCGGGTACTGAAGCTTTCTTT.

The chain uses TRBV29-1 and TRBJ2-7, with a possible D match to TRBD2 (6 bases). This CDR3 comprises 12 residues. The V gene's germline CDR1 is SQVTM and CDR2 ANQGSEA. Between the trimmed V and J ends, which lost 5 bases and 2 bases, there was a span of 10 bases. CDR3: CSVMREAYEQYF. CDR3 DNA sequence: TGCAGCGTTATGAGGGAGGCCTACGAGCAGTACTTC.

The CDR3 spells CASSIVRQVNQPQHF. The CDR3 DNA reads TGTGCCAGTAGTATAGTTAGACAGGTCAATCAGCCCCAGCATTTT. V gene TRBV19 combines with J gene TRBJ1-5; TRBD1 is a possible D gene (6 bases). Germline V lookup: CDR1 LNHDA, CDR2 SQIVND (reference sequence). The CDR3 contains 15 residues. The ends were cut back, 1 base at V and 3 bases at J, with 10 bases in the middle.

The gene calls are TRBV7-9 and TRBJ1-2; 9 positions agree with TRBD1. The CDR3 is 15 residues long. Trimming cost V 5 bases and J 2 bases; bases outside gene matches: 6. The germline gives CDR1 SEHNR, CDR2 FQNEAQ (reference sequence). The CDR3 is CASSLMDRGNYGYTF. As DNA, the CDR3 is TGTGCCAGCAGCCTAATGGACAGGGGAAACTATGGCTACACCTTC.

The V and J genes are TRBV6-5 and TRBJ1-1; 9 bases agree with TRBD1. Germline CDR1 is MNHEY and CDR2 is SVGAGI. The CDR3 spans 14 residues. The J segment lost 5 bases and the V segment lost 6 bases, leaving 7 bases of the junction unmatched. DNA for the CDR3: TGTGCCAGCAGGCCCGGGACAGGGTTTACTGAAGCTTTCTTT. It translates to CASRPGTGFTEAFF.

V gene TRBV24-1 combines with J gene TRBJ1-2; 8 nucleotides match TRBD1. CDR1 and CDR2 (germline): KGHDR, SFDVKD. The junction had 14 bases not matched to a gene; V was cut back by 6 bases and J by 3 bases. The CDR3 totals 17 residues. This chain's CDR3 is CATSSPGTGDLDYGYTF. The CDR3 DNA follows: TGTGCCACCAGTTCCCCCGGGACAGGAGACCTCGACTATGGCTACACCTTC.

This rearrangement joins TRBV18 to TRBJ1-1, with TRBD1 matching over 7 bases. The V and J ends lost 6 bases and 4 bases, in that order; junction bases with no gene match: 11. The CDR3 loop spans 15 amino acids. Germline assignment: CDR1 KGHSH and CDR2 LQKENI. The CDR3 is CASSQEVAGGTEAFF. Written as DNA, the CDR3 is TGTGCCAGCTCCCAAGAGGTCGCAGGGGGCACTGAAGCTTTCTTT.

This clone has just one count. The chain combines TRBV6-5 with TRBJ2-3, with D tentatively TRBD2 (6 bases). V gave up 5 bases and J gave up 4 bases, with 16 bases separating them. The length of the CDR3 is 15 residues. The germline CDR1 and CDR2 sequences are MNHEY and SVGAGI. The CDR3 sequence: CASSPPGSRSDTQYF. CDR3 bases: TGTGCCAGCAGTCCACCCGGGAGTAGGTCAGATACGCAGTATTTT.

The chain carries TRBV14 and TRBJ1-4; D is undetermined. V was clipped by 3 bases and J by 0 bases, with 11 bases between them. Germline V CDR1 and CDR2: SGHDN, FVKESK. This CDR3 spans 16 amino acids. CDR3 sequence reads: CASSHLDGTTNEKLFF. In nucleotides, the CDR3 is TGTGCCAGCAGCCACCTGGACGGGACAACTAATGAAAAACTGTTTTTT.

The rearrangement uses TRBV13 and TRBJ1-5; 7 positions agree with TRBD1. After removal of 4 bases from V and 0 bases from J, the junction contained 9 bases not matched to a gene. CDR3 length equals 17 residues. The germline CDR1 and CDR2 sequences are PRHDT and FYEKMQ (reference sequence). The CDR3 DNA follows: TGTGCCAGCAGCTACGAACCCGGGACAGATAGCAATCAGCCCCAGCATTTT. Translated: CASSYEPGTDSNQPQHF.

On this clone itself: The germline gene is not matched at one end of the junction; a read error may be the cause. The CDR3 bases are TGTGCCAGCAGTTTTCCGGGGACATACAAAGAGCAGTTCTTC. This encodes CASSFPGTYKEQFF. The V and J genes are TRBV6-2 or TRBV6-3 and TRBJ2-1; D possibly corresponds to TRBD1 (6 bases). This CDR3 has 14 residues. Germline values: CDR1 MNHEY, CDR2 SVGEGT.

This chain joins TRBV12-3 or TRBV12-4 and TRBJ1-2; D ambiguous. The CDR3 is made up of 13 amino acids. V lost 3 bases and J lost 4, with 9 bases in between. CDR3 region: CASSFPPRYGYTF. The CDR3 coding sequence is TGTGCCAGCAGTTTTCCCCCCCGCTATGGCTACACCTTC.

The chain links TRBV5-4 to TRBJ1-2; TRBD1 agrees at 7 bases. The CDR3 contains 15 residues. Germline V gene lookup returns CDR1 SGHNT and CDR2 YYREEE (reference sequence). Trimming took 0 bases from V and 1 from J; bases not matched to a gene: 3. In nucleotides, the CDR3 is TGTGCCAGCAGCTTGGAAGGACAGGTTAACTATGGCTACACCTTC. The encoded protein is CASSLEGQVNYGYTF. Together with reference TRBV5-4 and TRBJ1-2, the CDR3 gives the full variable domain: ETGVTQSPTHLIKTRGQQVTLRCSSQSGHNTVSWYQQALGQGPQFIFQYYREEENGRGNFPPRFSGLQFPNYSSELNVNALELDDSALYLCASSLEGQVNYGYTFGSGTRLTVV.

The chain employs TRBV4-1 and TRBJ2-3, with TRBD2 identical over 7 bases. Trimming cost V 4 bases and J 1 base; bases outside gene matches: 5. Germline V gene sequence: CDR1 MGHRA, CDR2 YSYEKL. The length of the CDR3 is 15 residues. The CDR3 is CASSLMGGGTDTQYF. The CDR3 coding sequence is TGCGCCAGCAGCCTGATGGGGGGGGGCACAGATACGCAGTATTTT.

The chain has TRBV18 and TRBJ2-1; 7 bases align to TRBD1. The ends lost 3 bases at V and 10 bases at J; junction bases unmatched: 6. Germline V gene data show CDR1 as KGHSH and CDR2 as LQKENI. CDR3 length: 13 residues. CDR3 loop: CASSPIRQGEQFF. Here the CDR3 DNA reads TGTGCCAGCTCACCGATTCGACAGGGCGAGCAGTTCTTC.

The chain has TRBV20-1 and TRBJ2-1; maybe TRBD1 (6 bases). The CDR3 has 16 residues. Germline-derived CDR1 and CDR2 are DFQATT and SNEGSKA (reference sequence). Trimming left V 3 bases short and J 0 bases short, with 15 bases between. DNA for the CDR3: TGCAGTGCTAGTAGGGCAGGGGCGGACTCCTACAATGAGCAGTTCTTC. It encodes CSASRAGADSYNEQFF.

Points on this clone: Distinct nucleotide sequences in the sample also encode this CDR3. The chain couples TRBV5-1 to TRBJ1-2; 7 positions agree with TRBD1. The length of the CDR3 is 13 residues. The germline V gene has CDR1 SGHRS and CDR2 YFSETQ. J gave up 3 bases and V 3 bases, and 2 bases lay outside the gene matches. This CDR3 is CASSSGQDYGYTF. CDR3 coding DNA: TGCGCCAGCAGCTCCGGACAGGACTATGGCTACACCTTC.

This clone occurred once. This chain links TRBV19 with TRBJ1-1; D remains unclear. This CDR3 spans 14 amino acids. Trimming shortened V by 5 bases and J by 4 bases, and 14 bases separated the two germline ends. Per the germline V gene, CDR1 is LNHDA and CDR2 is SQIVND (reference sequence). The CDR3 DNA reads TGTGCCAGTAGTCCCCGCCGAGATTCCACTGAAGCTTTCTTT. As protein: CASSPRRDSTEAFF. The full variable domain, rest sourced from reference TRBV19 and TRBJ1-1, is DGGITQSPKYLFRKEGQNVTLSCEQNLNHDAMYWYRQDPGQGLRLIYYSQIVNDFQKGDIAEGYSVSREKKESFPLTVTSAQKNPTAFYLCASSPRRDSTEAFFGQGTRLTVV.

This clone was counted once. The chain uses TRBV4-1 and TRBJ2-3, with D possibly TRBD1 on 5 matching bases. Deletions cut 7 bases from V and 4 bases from J, with 15 bases between. CDR1 and CDR2 from the germline V gene are MGHRA and YSYEKL. The CDR3 sequence is 14 residues long. CDR3 in amino acids: CASKVGVVADTQYF. The CDR3 DNA follows: TGCGCCAGCAAAGTAGGGGTTGTGGCAGATACGCAGTATTTT.

The chain couples TRBV24-1 to TRBJ2-1, with 7 bases that match TRBD2. The germline CDR1 and CDR2 sequences are KGHDR and SFDVKD. The CDR3 has 15 residues. After removal of 3 bases from V and 9 bases from J, the junction contained 10 bases not matched to a gene. The CDR3 is CATSDRGEGLGEQFF. Written as DNA, the CDR3 is TGTGCCACCAGTGATCGGGGGGAGGGCCTCGGTGAGCAGTTCTTC.

This sequence joins TRBV5-1 and TRBJ1-1; D not certain. Trimming shortened V by 4 bases and J by 7 bases, and 14 bases separated the two germline ends. Per germline, CDR1 SGHRS and CDR2 YFSETQ. The CDR3 sequence is 13 residues long. The CDR3 sequence is CASSRNGDFEAFF. CDR3 nucleotides: TGCGCCAGCAGCCGAAACGGGGATTTTGAAGCTTTCTTT. The full variable domain, its missing parts supplied by reference TRBV5-1 and TRBJ1-1, is KAGVTQTPRYLIKTRGQQVTLSCSPISGHRSVSWYQQTPGQGLQFLFEYFSETQRNKGNFPGRFSGRQFSNSRSEMNVSTLELGDSALYLCASSRNGDFEAFFGQGTRLTVV.